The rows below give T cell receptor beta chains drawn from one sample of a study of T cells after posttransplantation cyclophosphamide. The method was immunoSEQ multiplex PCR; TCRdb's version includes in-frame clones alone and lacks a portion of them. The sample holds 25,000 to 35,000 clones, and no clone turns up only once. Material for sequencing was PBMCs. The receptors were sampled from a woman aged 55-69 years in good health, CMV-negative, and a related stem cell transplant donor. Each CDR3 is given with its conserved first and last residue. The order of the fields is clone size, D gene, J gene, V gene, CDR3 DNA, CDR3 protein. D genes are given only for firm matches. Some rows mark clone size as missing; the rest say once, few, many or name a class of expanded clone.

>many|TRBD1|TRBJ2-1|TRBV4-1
TGCGCCAGCAGCCAAAGAATTTCCGGGACAGCGTACAATGAGCAGTTCTTC
CASSQRISGTAYNEQFF
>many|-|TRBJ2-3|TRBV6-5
TGTGCCAGCAGTCGTCGGGATACGCAGTATTTT
CASSRRDTQYF
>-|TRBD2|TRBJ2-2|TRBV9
TGTGCCAGCAGCGTGGGACTAGCGGGAGGGCCTGGCACCGGGGAGCTGTTTTTT
CASSVGLAGGPGTGELFF
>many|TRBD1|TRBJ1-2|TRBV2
TGTGCCAGCAACGGCCGGGACAGGGAAGCCATGGGCTACACCTTC
CASNGRDREAMGYTF
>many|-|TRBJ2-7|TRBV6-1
TGTGCCAGCAAGTTTAGGACTACCCCCTACGAGCAGTACTTC
CASKFRTTPYEQYF
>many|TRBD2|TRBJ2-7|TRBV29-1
TGCAGCGCTAGCGGGGGGCGATCCTACGAGCAGTACTTC
CSASGGRSYEQYF
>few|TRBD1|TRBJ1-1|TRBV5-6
TGTGCCAGCAGACATGGGACAGTCGGTCGGGCTTTCTTT
CASRHGTVGRAFF
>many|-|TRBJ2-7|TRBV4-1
TGCGCCAGCAGCCCCGGACAGAAATTCTACGAGCAGTACTTC
CASSPGQKFYEQYF
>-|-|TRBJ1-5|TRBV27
TGTGCCAGCAGTTCCAGGGTTGAACAGCCCCAGCATTTT
CASSSRVEQPQHF
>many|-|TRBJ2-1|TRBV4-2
TGTGCCAGCAGAAGAACTACGAATGAGCAGTTCTTC
CASRRTTNEQFF
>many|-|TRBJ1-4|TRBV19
TGTGCCAGTAGGCGGACATCGAATGAAAAACTGTTTTTT
CASRRTSNEKLFF
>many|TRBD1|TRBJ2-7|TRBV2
TGTGCCAGCAGGGGGGACAGGGGAGATTCCTACGAGCAGTACTTC
CASRGDRGDSYEQYF
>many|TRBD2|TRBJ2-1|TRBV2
TGTGCCAGCAACCCTAGCGGGAGATACAATGAGCAGTTCTTC
CASNPSGRYNEQFF
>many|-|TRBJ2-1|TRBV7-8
TGTGCCAGCACCTCAGACTGGGGGGGCCTCTACAATGAGCAGTTCTTC
CASTSDWGGLYNEQFF
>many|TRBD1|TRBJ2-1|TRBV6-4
TGTGCCAGATTACAGGGGGAAGAGCAGTTCTTC
CARLQGEEQFF
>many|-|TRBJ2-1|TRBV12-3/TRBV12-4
TGTGCCAGCAGTTTAGGGCCCTCCTACAATGAGCAGTTCTTC
CASSLGPSYNEQFF
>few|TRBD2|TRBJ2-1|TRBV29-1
TGCAGCGTCCGTTGGAGCGGGAGGTTGAATGAGCAGTTCTTC
CSVRWSGRLNEQFF
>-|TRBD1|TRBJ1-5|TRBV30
TGTGCCTGTAATAGGGACAGGGGACAGCCCCAGCATTTT
CACNRDRGQPQHF
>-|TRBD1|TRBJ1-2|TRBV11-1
TGTGCCAGCAGCGGGATCCGGGACAGGGCGATTGGCTACACCTTC
CASSGIRDRAIGYTF
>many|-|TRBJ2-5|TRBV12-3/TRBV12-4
TGTGCCAGCAGTCCCCCCGGGGGAGCGGGCGAAGAGACCCAGTACTTC
CASSPPGGAGEETQYF
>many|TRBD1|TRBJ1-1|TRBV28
TGTGCCAGCAGTCTAGGGGACAGGTCGGGTGAAGCTTTCTTT
CASSLGDRSGEAFF
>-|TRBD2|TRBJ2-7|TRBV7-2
TGTGCCAGCAGCTTAAGGGGTCTGGCGGGGGTCTCCTACAAGCAGTACTTC
CASSLRGLAGVSYKQYF
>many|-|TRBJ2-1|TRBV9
TGTGCCAGCAGCCCGAGACACAACAATGAGCAGTTCTTC
CASSPRHNNEQFF
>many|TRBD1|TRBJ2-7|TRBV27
TGTGCCAGCAGGTTCCAGGGACAGGGATTATCCTACGAGCAGTACTTC
CASRFQGQGLSYEQYF
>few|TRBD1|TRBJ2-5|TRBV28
TGTGCCAGCAGTTTATGGGGACAGGGTTTGAAGACCCAGTACTTC
CASSLWGQGLKTQYF
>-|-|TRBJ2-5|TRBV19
TGTGCCAGTAGTAAAGGTGTTTTAGAGACCCAGTACTTC
CASSKGVLETQYF
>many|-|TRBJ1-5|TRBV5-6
TGTGCCAGCAGCTCGCGCGGCAATCAGCCCCAGCATTTT
CASSSRGNQPQHF
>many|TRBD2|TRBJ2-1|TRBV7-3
TGTGCCAGCAGCGAACGGACTAGCAGGAATGAGCAGTTCTTC
CASSERTSRNEQFF
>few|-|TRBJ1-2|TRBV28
TGTGCCAGCAGCTTTTCAGGTTTAGGGGGCTACACCTTC
CASSFSGLGGYTF
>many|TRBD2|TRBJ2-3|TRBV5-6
TGTGCCAGCAGCTTGGGTCTAGCGGGGGGCACGCAGTATTTT
CASSLGLAGGTQYF
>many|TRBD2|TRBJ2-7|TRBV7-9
TGTGCCAGCAGTCAAGGACTAGCGGGGGGTCCTAGCTCCTACGAGCAGTACTTC
CASSQGLAGGPSSYEQYF
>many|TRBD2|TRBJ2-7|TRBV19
TGTGCCAGTAGTCTCCAGACTAGCGGGGGGCCCTCCTACGAGCAGTACTTC
CASSLQTSGGPSYEQYF
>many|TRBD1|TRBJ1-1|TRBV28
TGTGCCAGCAGTCTCAGGGGGCGCGGGAACACTGAAGCTTTCTTT
CASSLRGRGNTEAFF
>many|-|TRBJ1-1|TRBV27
TGTGCCAGCAGTTTATACCGGGGTACTGAAGCTTTCTTT
CASSLYRGTEAFF
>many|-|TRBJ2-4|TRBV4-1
TGCGCCAGCAGCCAAAGCTCCGGGGTAACCAAAAACATTCAGTACTTC
CASSQSSGVTKNIQYF
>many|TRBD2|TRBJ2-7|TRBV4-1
TGCGCCAGCAGCCAAGCCGGACTAGCGGGAAGGTACGAGCAGTACTTC
CASSQAGLAGRYEQYF
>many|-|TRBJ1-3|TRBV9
TGTGCCAGCAGCGCCCCAGGTTACTCTGGAAACACCATATATTTT
CASSAPGYSGNTIYF
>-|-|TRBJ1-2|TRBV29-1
TGCAGCGTTGTCCCTCCAGGGGCTATTGTTGGCTATGGCTACACCTTC
CSVVPPGAIVGYGYTF
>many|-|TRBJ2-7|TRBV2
TGTGCCAGCAACCGAGGGGGGGCGACCTCCTACGAGCAGTACTTC
CASNRGGATSYEQYF
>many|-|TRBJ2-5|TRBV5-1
TGCGCCAGCAGCCAGAATCCATCAGGTGTCCGACAAGAGACCCAGTACTTC
CASSQNPSGVRQETQYF
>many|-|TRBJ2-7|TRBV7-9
TGTGCCAGCAGCTTCGATGCGAGGACGGGGAACTTCTACGAGCAGTACTTC
CASSFDARTGNFYEQYF
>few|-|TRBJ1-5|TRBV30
TGTGCCTGGAGTGCCCGAGGGACTCCCCAGCATTTT
CAWSARGTPQHF
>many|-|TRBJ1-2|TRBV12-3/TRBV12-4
TGTGCCAGCAGTTCCTGGCTCGGCTACACCTTC
CASSSWLGYTF
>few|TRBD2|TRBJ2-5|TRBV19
TGTGCCAGTAGTGCCAGCGGGAGAAGGGTCGAGACCCAGTACTTC
CASSASGRRVETQYF
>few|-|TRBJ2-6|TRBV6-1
TGTGCCAGCCACACAGGGTCCTCTGGGGCCAACGTCCTGACTTTC
CASHTGSSGANVLTF
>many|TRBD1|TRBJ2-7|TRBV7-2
TGTGCCAGCAGCCGTCAGGGGGCAGAAATCGCCTACGAGCAGTACTTC
CASSRQGAEIAYEQYF